The 24 T cell receptor beta chains below were found in one sample sequenced in a study of cytomegalovirus exposure and HLA in healthy donors. PCR involved 60 Vbeta and 13 Jbeta primers. Sequenced by immunoSEQ multiplex PCR; TCRdb stores in-frame clones only, minus some. The table shows 200,000 to 250,000 clones, with almost 85% occurring only once. Input material: PBMCs. All receptors derive from a woman in her 40s in good health and CMV-seronegative.

The chain recombines TRBV5-4 with TRBJ1-1; 8 bases are a match to TRBD1. The CDR3 totals 13 residues. The V gene's germline CDR1 is SGHNT and CDR2 YYREEE (reference sequence). The V segment lost 5 bases and the J segment 5 bases; nucleotides outside the gene matches: 5. Here the CDR3 DNA reads TGTGCCAGCAGATTCAACAGGGGGACTGAAGCTTTCTTT. This gives the protein CASRFNRGTEAFF.

The V call is TRBV30, the J call TRBJ1-1, with D possibly TRBD1 on 6 matching bases. V was shortened by 0 bases and J by 5 bases, with 10 bases between the two germline ends. Per the germline V gene, CDR1 is GTSNPN and CDR2 is SVGIG (reference sequence). The CDR3 consists of 13 residues. This CDR3 reads CAWSVQGMTEAFF. The DNA for the CDR3 is TGTGCCTGGAGTGTACAGGGAATGACTGAAGCTTTCTTT.

This clone appeared once. The chain links TRBV9 to TRBJ2-3; D not certain. This CDR3 region has 13 residues. V was pared by 3 bases and J by 2 bases, with 7 bases between. Germline V CDR1 and CDR2: SGDLS, YYNGEE. CDR3 region: CASSADTTDTQYF. The CDR3 coding sequence is TGTGCCAGCAGCGCCGACACCACAGATACGCAGTATTTT.

The rearrangement joins TRBV5-6 to TRBJ1-3; possible D gene TRBD1, 5 bases. The CDR3 covers 16 residues. Germline assignment: CDR1 SGHDT and CDR2 YYEEEE. V was clipped by 0 bases and J by 0 bases, with 10 bases between them. For the CDR3, the DNA is TGTGCCAGCAGCTTGGGCGTGGGGCCCTCTGGAAACACCATATATTTT. Translating gives CASSLGVGPSGNTIYF.

The rearrangement uses TRBV19 and TRBJ2-5, with 8 bases identical to TRBD2. CDR3 size: 15 residues. V gave up 7 bases and J gave up 0 bases; unmatched junction bases: 7. CDR1 and CDR2 (germline): LNHDA, SQIVND (reference sequence). CDR3 protein: CASNSGTHDQETQYF. CDR3 coding DNA: TGTGCCAGTAATAGCGGGACACATGACCAAGAGACCCAGTACTTC. The full variable domain, rest sourced from reference TRBV19 and TRBJ2-5, is DGGITQSPKYLFRKEGQNVTLSCEQNLNHDAMYWYRQDPGQGLRLIYYSQIVNDFQKGDIAEGYSVSREKKESFPLTVTSAQKNPTAFYLCASNSGTHDQETQYFGPGTRLLVL.

This sequence joins TRBV6-4 and TRBJ2-3, with a tentative D call TRBD1 (6 bases). The CDR3 length is 15 residues. The V end lost 6 bases, the J end lost 2 bases, and 15 bases lay between the germline ends. The germline V gene encodes CDR1 MRHNA and CDR2 SNTAGT. The CDR3 coding sequence is TGTGCCAGCAGCGAAACAGGGAGTCTCACAGATACGCAGTATTTT. Translated: CASSETGSLTDTQYF.

The chain has TRBV30 and TRBJ1-5; TRBD1 might be the D (6 bases). Deletions cut 3 bases from V and 5 bases from J, with 20 bases between. The CDR3 runs to 16 residues. Germline loops: CDR1 GTSNPN, CDR2 SVGIG (reference sequence). The CDR3 DNA is TGTGCCTGGAGCGCCGGGGGGGGGCGCCCGGATCAGCCCCAGCATTTT. Amino acid sequence: CAWSAGGGRPDQPQHF.

This sequence joins TRBV2 and TRBJ2-5, with 12 positions matching TRBD2. The V and J ends lost 3 bases and 1 base, in that order; junction bases with no gene match: 3. There are 16 residues in the CDR3. Germline CDR1 and CDR2: SNHLY and FYNNEI. CDR3 nucleotides: TGTGCCAGCAGTGAGTTACTAGCGGGGGGCCAAGAGACCCAGTACTTC. Translating it yields CASSELLAGGQETQYF.

This chain links TRBV7-8 with TRBJ1-6; 10 bases fit TRBD1. Germline V gene sequence: CDR1 SGHVS, CDR2 FQNEAQ. J gave up 7 bases and V 5 bases, and 2 bases lay outside the gene matches. CDR3 size: 14 residues. The CDR3 DNA sequence: TGTGCCAGCAGCGGGACAGGGGTAAATTCACCCCTCCACTTT. Translated: CASSGTGVNSPLHF.

V usage is TRBV11-1 and J usage is TRBJ1-1; D ambiguous. This CDR3 is built from 14 residues. Trimming took off 2 bases at V and 5 bases at J, with 12 bases between the two ends. CDR1 and CDR2 from the germline V gene are SGHAT and FQDESV (reference sequence). CDR3 loop: CASSLRSSGTEAFF. The CDR3, as DNA: TGTGCCAGCAGCTTAAGGAGTTCTGGTACTGAAGCTTTCTTT.

A few counts support this clone. The CDR3 here is CASSQGANEQFF. DNA of the CDR3: TGCGCCAGCAGCCAAGGCGCCAATGAGCAGTTCTTC. This chain links TRBV4-3 with TRBJ2-1; D is unclear. CDR3 size: 12 residues. Trimming cost V 1 base and J 6 bases, with 4 bases left between them. Germline-derived CDR1 and CDR2 are LGHNA and YSLEER.

The CDR3 coding sequence is TGTGCCAGCAACATTTTGGTCGGGTCAGCCGGCGGCTACACCTTC. Its protein is CASNILVGSAGGYTF. The chain combines TRBV28 with TRBJ1-2; D gene unclear. Germline V lookup: CDR1 MDHEN, CDR2 SYDVKM. Trimming stripped 7 bases from V and 8 bases from J, with 23 bases between. CDR3 length equals 15 residues.

A few counts support this clone. The J gene is TRBJ1-1, the V gene TRBV5-6, with D possibly matching TRBD1 (6 bases). Germline V gene data show CDR1 as SGHDT and CDR2 as YYEEEE. Trimming took off 1 base at V and 1 base at J, with 8 bases between the two ends. The CDR3 consists of 14 residues. Here the CDR3 DNA reads TGTGCCAGCAGCTTGTACAGGGCGAACACTGAAGCTTTCTTT. It codes for CASSLYRANTEAFF.

The chain links TRBV13 to TRBJ2-7, with D unresolved. V lost 2 bases, J lost 2 bases, and 16 bases lay in between. CDR1 is PRHDT, CDR2 FYEKMQ, per germline (reference sequence). The CDR3 is 16 amino acids. The CDR3, as DNA: TGTGCCAGCAGCTTAAACGAGGCCCAAAAGCCCTACGAGCAGTACTTC. Translation gives CASSLNEAQKPYEQYF.

Only a few counts were recorded for this clone. J is TRBJ1-1 and V is TRBV5-1; TRBD1 matches 7 bases. Germline CDR1 is SGHRS and CDR2 is YFSETQ. With 1 base clipped from V and 3 bases from J, the junction kept 6 bases outside the gene matches. CDR3 length equals 15 residues. In DNA form, the CDR3 reads TGCGCCAGCAGCTTGTTTGGGCAGGGGGACACTGAAGCTTTCTTT. Its translation is CASSLFGQGDTEAFF.

This clone appeared a single time. V gene TRBV5-4 combines with J gene TRBJ2-1; a possible D gene is TRBD1 (6 bases). The CDR3 has 17 amino acids. Germline CDR1 is SGHNT and CDR2 is YYREEE (reference sequence). Trimming took off 2 bases at V and 3 bases at J, with 18 bases between the two ends. DNA of the CDR3: TGTGCCAGCAGCTTTACAGGGAAACTTGGGTTCTACAATGAGCAGTTCTTC. Its protein is CASSFTGKLGFYNEQFF. The full variable domain, rest sourced from reference TRBV5-4 and TRBJ2-1, is ETGVTQSPTHLIKTRGQQVTLRCSSQSGHNTVSWYQQALGQGPQFIFQYYREEENGRGNFPPRFSGLQFPNYSSELNVNALELDDSALYLCASSFTGKLGFYNEQFFGPGTRLTVL.

This clone was seen once. The chain carries TRBV15 and TRBJ2-4, with D tentatively TRBD1 (5 bases). V gave up 0 bases and J gave up 6 bases, with 6 bases separating them. Germline values: CDR1 LNHNV, CDR2 YYDKDF (reference sequence). The CDR3 spans 13 residues. The CDR3 DNA reads TGTGCCACCAGCAGAGACAGGGTAAACATTCAGTACTTC. Its protein product is CATSRDRVNIQYF.

This chain links TRBV6-6 with TRBJ1-4, with TRBD1 identical over 9 bases. The V and J ends lost 6 bases and 8 bases, in that order; junction bases with no gene match: 10. There are 15 residues in the CDR3. Germline assignment: CDR1 MNHNY and CDR2 SVGAGI (reference sequence). CDR3 protein: CASRQGARGFEKLFF. The CDR3, as DNA: TGTGCCAGCAGACAGGGGGCGCGGGGTTTCGAAAAACTGTTTTTT.

V gene TRBV6-6 combines with J gene TRBJ2-5; tentatively, D is TRBD1 (5 bases). Trimming removed 4 bases from V and 2 bases from J, with 17 bases in between. Germline CDR1 and CDR2: MNHNY and SVGAGI (reference sequence). The CDR3 is 16 residues long. The CDR3 spells CASSLGPSGAQETQYF. DNA of the CDR3: TGTGCCAGCAGTTTGGGGCCATCTGGCGCTCAAGAGACCCAGTACTTC.

V gene TRBV15 combines with J gene TRBJ1-5, with D unclear. V shed 2 bases and J shed 5 bases, with 10 bases lying between them. Germline CDR1 reads LNHNV; CDR2 reads YYDKDF (reference sequence). CDR3 length equals 14 residues. CDR3 DNA sequence: TGTGCCACCAGCAGACCTGGTCGAGATCAGCCCCAGCATTTT. Translation: CATSRPGRDQPQHF.

The CDR3 DNA sequence: TGTGCCAGCAGTTTACCCCAGGGGGCTTGGGCTTTCTTT. This translates into CASSLPQGAWAFF. The V gene is TRBV28, the J gene TRBJ1-1, with 8 positions matching TRBD1. Germline CDR1 MDHEN, CDR2 SYDVKM. The CDR3 contains 13 residues. The V and J ends lost 2 bases and 11 bases, in that order; junction bases with no gene match: 7.

This clone came up a few times. The V call is TRBV6-1, the J call TRBJ1-5, with 9 bases lining up with TRBD1. The length of the CDR3 is 15 residues. Trimming took 0 bases from V and 5 from J; bases not matched to a gene: 2. Germline V gene sequence: CDR1 MNHNS, CDR2 SASEGT. CDR3 DNA sequence: TGTGCCAGCAGTGAAGCCGGGACAGGGTATCAGCCCCAGCATTTT. This translates into CASSEAGTGYQPQHF.

To note about this clone: Within the sample, other DNA sequences also encode this same CDR3. V usage is TRBV18 and J usage is TRBJ1-3; TRBD1 agrees at 8 bases. V lost 2 bases to trimming and J lost 6 bases; unmatched junction nucleotides: 3. The CDR3 is made up of 14 amino acids. Germline V gene lookup returns CDR1 KGHSH and CDR2 LQKENI. In DNA, the CDR3 is TGTGCCAGCTCACCAGGACAGGGTACAAACACCATATATTTT. Translation gives CASSPGQGTNTIYF.

This clone was picked up a small number of times. This rearrangement joins TRBV7-2 to TRBJ2-2; tentative D call: TRBD2 (6 bases). With 4 bases removed from V and 3 bases from J, the gap between germline ends came to 12 bases. Germline CDR1 is SGHTA and CDR2 is FQGNSA. This CDR3 is built from 15 residues. As DNA, the CDR3 is TGTGCCAGCAGCTCCCTTAGCGGATACACCGGGGAGCTGTTTTTT. Its translation is CASSSLSGYTGELFF.